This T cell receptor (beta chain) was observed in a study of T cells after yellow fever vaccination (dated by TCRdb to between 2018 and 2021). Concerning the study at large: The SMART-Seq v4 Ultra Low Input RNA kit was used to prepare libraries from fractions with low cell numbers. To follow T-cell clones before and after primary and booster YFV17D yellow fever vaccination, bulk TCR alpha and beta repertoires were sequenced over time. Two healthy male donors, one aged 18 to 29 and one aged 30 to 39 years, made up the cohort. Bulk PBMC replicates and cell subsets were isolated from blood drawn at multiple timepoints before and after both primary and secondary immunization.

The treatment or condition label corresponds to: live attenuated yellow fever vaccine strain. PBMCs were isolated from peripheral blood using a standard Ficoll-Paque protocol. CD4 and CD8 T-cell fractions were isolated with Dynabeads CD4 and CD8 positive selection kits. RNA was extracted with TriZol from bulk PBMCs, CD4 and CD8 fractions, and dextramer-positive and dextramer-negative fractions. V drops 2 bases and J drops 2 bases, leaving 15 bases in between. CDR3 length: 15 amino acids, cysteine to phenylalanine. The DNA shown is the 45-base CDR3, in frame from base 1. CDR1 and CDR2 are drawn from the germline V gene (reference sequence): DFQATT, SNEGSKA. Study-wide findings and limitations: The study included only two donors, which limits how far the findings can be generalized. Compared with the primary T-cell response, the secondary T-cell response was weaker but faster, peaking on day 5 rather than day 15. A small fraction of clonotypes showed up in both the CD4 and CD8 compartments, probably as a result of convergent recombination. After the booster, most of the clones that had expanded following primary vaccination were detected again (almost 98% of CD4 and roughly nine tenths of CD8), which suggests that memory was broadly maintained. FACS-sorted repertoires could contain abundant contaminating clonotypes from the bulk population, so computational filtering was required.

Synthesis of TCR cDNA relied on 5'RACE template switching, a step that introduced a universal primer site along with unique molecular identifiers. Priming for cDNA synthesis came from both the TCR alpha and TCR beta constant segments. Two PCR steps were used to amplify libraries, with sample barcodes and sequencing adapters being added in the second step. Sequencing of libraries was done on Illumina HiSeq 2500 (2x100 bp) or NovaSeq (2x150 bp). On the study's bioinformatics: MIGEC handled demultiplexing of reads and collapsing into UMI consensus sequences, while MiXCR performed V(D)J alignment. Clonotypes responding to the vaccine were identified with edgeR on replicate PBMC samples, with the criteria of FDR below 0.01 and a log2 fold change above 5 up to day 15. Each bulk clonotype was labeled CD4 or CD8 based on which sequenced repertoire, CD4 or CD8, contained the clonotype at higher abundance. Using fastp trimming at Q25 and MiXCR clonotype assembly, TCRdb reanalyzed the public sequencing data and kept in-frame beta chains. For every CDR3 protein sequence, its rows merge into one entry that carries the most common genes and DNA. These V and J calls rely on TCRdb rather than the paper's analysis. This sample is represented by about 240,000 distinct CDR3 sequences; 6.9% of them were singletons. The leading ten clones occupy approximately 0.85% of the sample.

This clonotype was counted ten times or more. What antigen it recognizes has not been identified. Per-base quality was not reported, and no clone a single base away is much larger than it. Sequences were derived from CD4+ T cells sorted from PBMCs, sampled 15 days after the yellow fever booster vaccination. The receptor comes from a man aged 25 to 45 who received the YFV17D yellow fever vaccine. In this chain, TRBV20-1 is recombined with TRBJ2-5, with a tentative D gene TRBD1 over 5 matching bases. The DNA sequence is TGCAGTGCTAGAATCCCCACAGGCCTGCAAGAGACCCAGTACTTC. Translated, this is CSARIPTGLQETQYF.